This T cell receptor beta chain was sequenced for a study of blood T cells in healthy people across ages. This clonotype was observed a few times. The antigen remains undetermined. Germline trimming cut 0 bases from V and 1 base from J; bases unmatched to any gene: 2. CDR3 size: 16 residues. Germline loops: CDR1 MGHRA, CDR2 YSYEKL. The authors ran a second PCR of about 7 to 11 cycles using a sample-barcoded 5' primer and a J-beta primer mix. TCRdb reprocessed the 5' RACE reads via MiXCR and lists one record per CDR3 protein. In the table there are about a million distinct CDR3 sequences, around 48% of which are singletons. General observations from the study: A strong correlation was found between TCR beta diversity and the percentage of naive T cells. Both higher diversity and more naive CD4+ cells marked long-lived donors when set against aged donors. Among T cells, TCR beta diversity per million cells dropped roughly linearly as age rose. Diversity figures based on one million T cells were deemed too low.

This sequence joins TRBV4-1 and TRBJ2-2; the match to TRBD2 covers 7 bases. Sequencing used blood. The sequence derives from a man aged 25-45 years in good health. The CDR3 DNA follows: TGCGCCAGCAGCCAAGATCCGGGAGGGAACACCGGGGAGCTGTTTTTT. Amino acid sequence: CASSQDPGGNTGELFF.